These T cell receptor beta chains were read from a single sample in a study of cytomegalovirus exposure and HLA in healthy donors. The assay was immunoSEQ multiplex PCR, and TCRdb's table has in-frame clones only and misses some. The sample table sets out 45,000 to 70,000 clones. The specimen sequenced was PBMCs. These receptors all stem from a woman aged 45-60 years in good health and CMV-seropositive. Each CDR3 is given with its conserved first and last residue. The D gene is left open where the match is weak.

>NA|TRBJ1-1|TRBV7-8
TGTGCCAGCAGCAATTCGAAATCCGGGACTGAAGCTTTCTTT
CASSNSKSGTEAFF
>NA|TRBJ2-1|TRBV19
TGTGCCAGTACCGTTATTGGGAGCGGCTCCAATGAGCAGTTCTTC
CASTVIGSGSNEQFF
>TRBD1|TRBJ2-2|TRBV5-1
TGCGCCAGCAGCTTACGGACAGGGGCTACGAACACCGGGGAGCTGTTTTTT
CASSLRTGATNTGELFF
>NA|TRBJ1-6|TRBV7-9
TGTGCCAGCAGCTCTTCCGGGTGGGGGGGCGTTTCACCCCTCCACTTT
CASSSSGWGGVSPLHF
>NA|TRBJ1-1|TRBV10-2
TGCGCCAGCAGGGAGGGCAGGAATACTGAAGCTTTCTTT
CASREGRNTEAFF
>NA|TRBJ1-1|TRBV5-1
TGCGCCAGCAGCTCCCTGGGCCGGAAGACCACTGAAGCTTTCTTT
CASSSLGRKTTEAFF
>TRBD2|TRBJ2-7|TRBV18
TGTGCCAGCTCACCGCAAGGACTAGACGGGAAGGCCGAGCAGTACTTC
CASSPQGLDGKAEQYF
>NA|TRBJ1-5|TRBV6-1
TGTGCCAGCACTGAGGGGGGGACGAGCAATCAGCCCCAGCATTTT
CASTEGGTSNQPQHF
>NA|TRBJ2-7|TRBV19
TGTGCCAGTAGTATTGGGGCGTTGGGCGAGCAGTACTTC
CASSIGALGEQYF
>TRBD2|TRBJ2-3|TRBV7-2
TGTGCCAGCAGCTCGTACCGGGGGGGCCGTAGAGATACGCAGTATTTT
CASSSYRGGRRDTQYF
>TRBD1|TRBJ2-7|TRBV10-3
TGTGCCGCCGGACAGGGGGCCTACGAGCAGTACTTC
CAAGQGAYEQYF
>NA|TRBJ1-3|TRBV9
TGTGCCAGCAGCCGAGCGGGTAGCCAGAGCTCTGGAAACACCATATATTTT
CASSRAGSQSSGNTIYF
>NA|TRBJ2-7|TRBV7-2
TGTGCCAGCAGCCAGGACAGACAGTACTACGAGCAGTACTTC
CASSQDRQYYEQYF
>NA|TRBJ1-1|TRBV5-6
TGTGCCAGCAGGACGGGACTGCTGAACACTGAAGCTTTCTTT
CASRTGLLNTEAFF
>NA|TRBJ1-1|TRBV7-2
TGTGCCAGCAGCTTAGGGTTGGGAGGCACTGAAGCTTTCTTT
CASSLGLGGTEAFF
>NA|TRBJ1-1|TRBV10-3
TGTGCCATCAGTAATGGCCTTGAAGCTTTCTTT
CAISNGLEAFF
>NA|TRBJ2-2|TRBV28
TGTGCCAGCAGTTTCCTCGACAGGGAGGTAACCGGGGAGCTGTTTTTT
CASSFLDREVTGELFF
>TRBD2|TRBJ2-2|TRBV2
TGTGCCAGCAGTCCTACTACTAGCGTGAACACCGGGGAGCTGTTTTTT
CASSPTTSVNTGELFF
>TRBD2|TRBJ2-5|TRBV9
TGTGCCAGCAGCCCCGGGGGGGGTTTGCAAGAGACCCAGTACTTC
CASSPGGGLQETQYF
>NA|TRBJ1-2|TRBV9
TGTGCCAGCAGCCCCTACGTAAACGCTAACTATGGCTACACCTTC
CASSPYVNANYGYTF
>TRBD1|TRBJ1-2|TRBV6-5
TGTGCCAGCAGTACGGGACAGAACTATGGCTACACCTTC
CASSTGQNYGYTF
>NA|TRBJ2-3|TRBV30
TGTGCCTGGGGGGAGGGCACAGATACGCAGTATTTT
CAWGEGTDTQYF
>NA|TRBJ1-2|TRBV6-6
TGTGCCAGCACCTCCCTACGAGGGAGCAATGGCTACACCTTC
CASTSLRGSNGYTF
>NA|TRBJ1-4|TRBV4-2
TGTGCCAGCAGCCAAGGAGGCAGGGAGGCACAACTGTTTTTT
CASSQGGREAQLFF